This T cell receptor (beta chain) came from a study of blood T cell repertoires in COVID-19. Assay: immunoSEQ multiplex PCR; the TCRdb copy retains only in-frame clones and omits some. The sample lists approximately 290,000 clones, around 91% occurring once. Trimming removed 2 bases at V and 10 bases at J, with 18 bases between. This CDR3 is 16 amino acids long. Germline lookup yields CDR1 SGHTA and CDR2 FQGNSA. Participants spanned ages about 18 to 90 years and resided in 20 to 30 US areas. Self-reported history from a screening survey and questionnaire set each donor's cohort. The chain is built from TRBV7-2 and TRBJ1-6, with D hard to call. This TCR was sampled from a woman under 30 with acute COVID-19. Sequenced input: PBMCs or T cells enriched from blood (not recorded which). The CDR3 here is CASSLRGSPQGSPLHF. The CDR3, as DNA: TGTGCCAGCAGCTTAAGAGGCAGCCCACAAGGCTCACCCCTCCACTTT.